These T cell receptor beta chains were read from a single sample in a study of metastatic and nonmetastatic thyroid tumors. TCRdb re-called the PCR reads with MiXCR. This table holds about 31,000 clones, 15% to 20% found once. Sequencing was performed on blood. These receptors all stem from a female donor with papillary thyroid cancer or a benign thyroid nodule (not recorded which). Some clones in this sample may be carry-over from other donors' samples. CDR3s leave out the opening cysteine and the closing phenylalanine or tryptophan.

J: TRBJ1-5
V: TRBV25-1
CDR3: ASSGQGNQPQH

J: TRBJ1-4
V: TRBV2
CDR3: APLQVGEKLF

J: TRBJ1-1
V: TRBV2
CDR3: ASKGTSPDTEAF

J: TRBJ2-1
V: TRBV4-2
CDR3: ASSQRGFANEQF

J: TRBJ2-1
V: TRBV6-1
CDR3: ASSERGAVDEQF

J: TRBJ2-7
V: TRBV10-3
CDR3: AISEGTGKTYEQY

J: TRBJ2-2
V: TRBV9
CDR3: ASARRVSNTGELF

J: TRBJ1-1
V: TRBV6-1
CDR3: ASSSQQGETEAF

J: TRBJ2-5
V: TRBV19
CDR3: ASSLTEQETQY

J: TRBJ1-6
V: TRBV20-1
CDR3: SAQPRGRDNSPLH

J: TRBJ2-7
V: TRBV7-3
CDR3: ASSPTGYYEQY

J: TRBJ2-7
V: TRBV20-1
CDR3: SAGDGDDIPEQY

J: TRBJ2-7
V: TRBV27
CDR3: ASSFAGRSRYEQY

J: TRBJ2-1
V: TRBV7-3
CDR3: ASSPQGGLEQF

J: TRBJ2-7
V: TRBV28
CDR3: ASSFPPTGVGEQY

J: TRBJ1-5
V: TRBV16
CDR3: ASSQLSRVSNQPQH

J: TRBJ1-5
V: TRBV24-1
CDR3: ATSDGGGWSNQPQH